This TCR beta chain emerged from a study of OX40 agonist ivuxolimab in advanced cancers. Study as a whole: Each patient was given ivuxolimab into a vein every 2 weeks, at 0.01 to 10 mg/kg.

On this clone: What it binds is unknown.

Study-level points and caveats: In the 0.1 to 3.0 mg/kg range, CD4+ and CD8+ blood T cells had expanded clonally by week 6.

Only in-frame clones appear in the TCRdb table, and some are missing; sequencing was by immunoSEQ multiplex PCR. The sample includes approximately 90,000 clones, about 89% seen only once; the top ten take about 8.5%. CDR3 length: 12 residues. Germline CDR1 is MNHEY and CDR2 is SMNVEV (reference sequence). The germline V and J ends were trimmed by 3 bases and 4 bases, with 3 bases remaining between them. The sequencing here drew on CD4+ or CD8+ T cells sorted from blood, taken in a trial of the OX40 agonist ivuxolimab. The chain links TRBV27 to TRBJ1-4; D call uncertain. This sequence was found in an adult with an advanced solid tumor such as melanoma, head and neck, liver or kidney cancer. CDR3 loop: CASSFLNEKLFF. The CDR3, as DNA: TGTGCCAGCAGTTTCCTTAATGAAAAACTGTTTTTT.